The 10 T cell receptor beta chains reported below all come from one sample, sequenced in a study. TRBV12-4/TRBJ1-2 clonotypes were amplified with adaptor-ligated barcode primers. TCRdb re-called the multiplex PCR reads through MiXCR, storing one row per CDR3 protein. The sample contains over a thousand distinct CDR3 sequences, roughly 15% of which appear only once. Specimen: naive CD4+ T cells sorted from blood. Subset defined: naive CD4+ T cells, CD4+CD45RA+CD25-. The receptor source for this set is a female donor with breast cancer.

This clonotype is labeled as medium-sized. The CDR3: CASRDEDVYGYTF. CDR3 DNA sequence: TGTGCCAGCAGGGATGAGGACGTCTATGGCTACACCTTC. The chain couples TRBV12-3 or TRBV12-4 to TRBJ1-2; D gene unclear. CDR3 length: 13 amino acids. The ends were cut back, 6 bases at V and 4 bases at J, with 12 bases in the middle.

This clonotype is medium-sized. The chain links TRBV12-3 or TRBV12-4 to TRBJ1-2; TRBD1 matches 10 bases. V gave up 6 bases and J gave up 6 bases; unmatched junction bases: 19. This CDR3 has 18 amino acids. In nucleotides, the CDR3 is TGTGCCAGCAGATCGGAAGCCAAACCGGGACAGGGGATTGATGGCTACACCTTC. Translated, it gives CASRSEAKPGQGIDGYTF.

The sample holds many counts of this clonotype. The rearrangement uses TRBV12-3 or TRBV12-4 and TRBJ1-2; D gene uncertain. V was pared by 2 bases and J by 6 bases, with 7 bases between. The CDR3 is made up of 12 amino acids. In DNA, the CDR3 is TGTGCCAGCAGTTTAAGAGGCGATGGCTACACCTTC. Translated: CASSLRGDGYTF.

The chain joins TRBV12-3 or TRBV12-4 to TRBJ1-2; TRBD1 agrees at 8 bases. The V and J ends lost 6 bases and 4 bases, in that order; junction bases with no gene match: 7. The CDR3 totals 14 residues. DNA for the CDR3: TGTGCCAGCAGAGGGACAGGCCTATCCTATGGCTACACCTTC. It yields the protein CASRGTGLSYGYTF.

This clonotype showed up many times. This chain connects TRBV12-3 or TRBV12-4 to TRBJ1-2; 7 bases match TRBD1. The V segment lost 0 bases and the J segment 10 bases; nucleotides outside the gene matches: 8. This CDR3 has 14 amino acids. This chain's CDR3 is CASSLARDSRVYTF. CDR3 in DNA: TGTGCCAGCAGTTTAGCCCGGGACAGTAGAGTCTACACCTTC.

In its sample, this clonotype is large (0.1 to 1%). The chain joins TRBV12-3 or TRBV12-4 to TRBJ1-2, with 9 nucleotides matching TRBD1. The CDR3 contains 13 residues. Trimming took 4 bases from V and 10 from J; bases not matched to a gene: 7. The CDR3 loop reads CASSSLGQGFYTF. In DNA, the CDR3 is TGTGCCAGCAGTTCGCTAGGACAGGGGTTCTACACCTTC.

In its sample, this clonotype ranks as medium-sized. CDR3 coding DNA: TGTGCCAGCAGTTTTGAGCCCTGGGACTATGGCTACACCTTC. It codes for CASSFEPWDYGYTF. The rearrangement links TRBV12-3 or TRBV12-4 to TRBJ1-2, with unresolved D. This CDR3 has 14 residues. Trimming took off 3 bases at V and 3 bases at J, with 11 bases between the two ends.

J is TRBJ1-2 and V is TRBV12-3 or TRBV12-4; the match to TRBD1 covers 7 bases. The ends lost 6 bases at V and 2 bases at J; junction bases unmatched: 15. CDR3 length: 17 residues. In DNA form, the CDR3 reads TGTGCCAGCAGCACCGACCGTAGACAGGGCCTCAACTATGGCTACACCTTC. It encodes CASSTDRRQGLNYGYTF.

This clonotype was seen only a few times. The chain combines TRBV12-3 or TRBV12-4 with TRBJ1-2, with 9 bases fitting TRBD1. The CDR3 is made up of 14 amino acids. V gave up 3 bases and J gave up 7 bases; unmatched junction bases: 6. As DNA, the CDR3 is TGTGCCAGCAGTTTCGAGGGACAGGGATCTGGCTACACCTTC. It translates to CASSFEGQGSGYTF.

This clonotype was observed at least ten times. J is TRBJ1-2 and V is TRBV12-3 or TRBV12-4; D unresolved. Trimming took 2 bases from V and 6 from J, leaving 13 bases between them. The CDR3 spans 14 residues. In DNA, the CDR3 is TGTGCCAGCAGTTTAAATGGTGGATGGAATGGCTACACCTTC. It specifies CASSLNGGWNGYTF.